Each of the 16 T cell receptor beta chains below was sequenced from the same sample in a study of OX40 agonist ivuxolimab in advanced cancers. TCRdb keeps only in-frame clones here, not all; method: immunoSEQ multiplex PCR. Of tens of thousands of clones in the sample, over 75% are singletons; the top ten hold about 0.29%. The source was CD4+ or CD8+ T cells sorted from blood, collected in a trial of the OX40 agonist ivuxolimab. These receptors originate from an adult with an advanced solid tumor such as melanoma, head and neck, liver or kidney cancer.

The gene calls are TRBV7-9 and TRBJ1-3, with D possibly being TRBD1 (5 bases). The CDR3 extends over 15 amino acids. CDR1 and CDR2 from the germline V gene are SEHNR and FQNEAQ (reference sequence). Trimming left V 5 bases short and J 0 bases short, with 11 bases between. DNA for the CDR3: TGTGCCAGCAGCCTTGACAGAGTCTCTGGAAACACCATATATTTT. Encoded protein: CASSLDRVSGNTIYF.

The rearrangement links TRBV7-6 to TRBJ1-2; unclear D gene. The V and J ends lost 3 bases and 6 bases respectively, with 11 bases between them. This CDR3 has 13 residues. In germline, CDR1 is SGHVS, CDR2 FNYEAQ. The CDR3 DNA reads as TGTGCCAGCAGCTTCGGAGGAGCCCATGGCTACACCTTC. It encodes CASSFGGAHGYTF.

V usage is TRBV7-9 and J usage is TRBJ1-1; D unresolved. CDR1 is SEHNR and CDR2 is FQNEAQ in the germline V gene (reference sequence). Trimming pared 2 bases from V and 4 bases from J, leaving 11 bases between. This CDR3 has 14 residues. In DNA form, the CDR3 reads TGTGCCAGCAGCTTACCGAGGGCGGCCACTGAAGCTTTCTTT. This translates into CASSLPRAATEAFF.

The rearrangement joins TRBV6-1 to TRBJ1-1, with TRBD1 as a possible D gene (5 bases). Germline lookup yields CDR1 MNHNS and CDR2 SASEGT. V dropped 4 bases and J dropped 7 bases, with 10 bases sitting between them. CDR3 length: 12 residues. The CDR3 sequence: CASSVGGHEAFF. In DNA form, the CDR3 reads TGTGCCAGCAGTGTAGGAGGACATGAAGCTTTCTTT.

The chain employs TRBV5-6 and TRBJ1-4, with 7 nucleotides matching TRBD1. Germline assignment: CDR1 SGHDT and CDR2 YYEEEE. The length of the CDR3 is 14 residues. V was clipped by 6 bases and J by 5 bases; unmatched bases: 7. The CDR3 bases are TGTGCCAGCATGAGGGACAGACCCAATGAAAAACTGTTTTTT. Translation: CASMRDRPNEKLFF.

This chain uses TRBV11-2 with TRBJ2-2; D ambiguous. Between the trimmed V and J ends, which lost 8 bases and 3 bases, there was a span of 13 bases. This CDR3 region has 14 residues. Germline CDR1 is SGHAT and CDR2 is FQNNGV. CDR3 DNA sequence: TGTGCCAGCGGTACAGCAACCTACACCGGGGAGCTGTTTTTT. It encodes CASGTATYTGELFF.

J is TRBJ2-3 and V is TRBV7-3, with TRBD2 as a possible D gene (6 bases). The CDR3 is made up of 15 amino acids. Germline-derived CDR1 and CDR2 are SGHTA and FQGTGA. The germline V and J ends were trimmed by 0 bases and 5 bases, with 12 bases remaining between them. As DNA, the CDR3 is TGTGCCAGCAGCTTAACAGGAGGGTCGATAGATACGCAGTATTTT. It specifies CASSLTGGSIDTQYF. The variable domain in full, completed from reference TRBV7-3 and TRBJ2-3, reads GAGVSQTPSNKVTEKGKYVELRCDPISGHTALYWYRQSLGQGPEFLIYFQGTGAADDSGLPNDRFFAVRPEGSVSTLKIQRTERGDSAVYLCASSLTGGSIDTQYFGPGTRLTVL.

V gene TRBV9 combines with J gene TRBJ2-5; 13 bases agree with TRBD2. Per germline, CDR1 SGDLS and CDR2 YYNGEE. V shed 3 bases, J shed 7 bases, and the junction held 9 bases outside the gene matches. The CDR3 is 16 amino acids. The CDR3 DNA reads TGTGCCAGCAGCGCAGGACTAGCGGGGGTGGGTGGGACCCAGTACTTC. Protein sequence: CASSAGLAGVGGTQYF.

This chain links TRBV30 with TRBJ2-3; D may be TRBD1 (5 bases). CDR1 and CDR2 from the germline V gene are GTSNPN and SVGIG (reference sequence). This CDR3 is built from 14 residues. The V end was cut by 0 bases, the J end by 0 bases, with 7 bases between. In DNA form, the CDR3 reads TGTGCCTGGAGTGTGGGGCCTAGCACAGATACGCAGTATTTT. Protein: CAWSVGPSTDTQYF.

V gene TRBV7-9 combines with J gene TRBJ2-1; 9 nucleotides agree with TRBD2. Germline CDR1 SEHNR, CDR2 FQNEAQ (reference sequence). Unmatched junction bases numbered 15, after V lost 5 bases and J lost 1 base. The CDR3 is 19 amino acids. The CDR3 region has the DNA TGTGCCAGCAGCCCCTCCCCTCGGCTAGCGGGGATTTCCTACAATGAGCAGTTCTTC. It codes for CASSPSPRLAGISYNEQFF.

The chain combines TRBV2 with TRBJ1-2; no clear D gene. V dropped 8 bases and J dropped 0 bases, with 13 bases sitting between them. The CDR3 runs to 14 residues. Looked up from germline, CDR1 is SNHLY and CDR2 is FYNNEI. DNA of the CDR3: TGTGCCAGCCGCAGCGACTTATCTAACTATGGCTACACCTTC. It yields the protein CASRSDLSNYGYTF.

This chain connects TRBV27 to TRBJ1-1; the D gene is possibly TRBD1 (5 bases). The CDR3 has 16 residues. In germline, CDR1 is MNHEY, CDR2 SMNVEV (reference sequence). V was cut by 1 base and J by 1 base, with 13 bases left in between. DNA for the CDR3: TGTGCCAGCAGTTTATACACCCGGGGGGGGAACACTGAAGCTTTCTTT. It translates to CASSLYTRGGNTEAFF.

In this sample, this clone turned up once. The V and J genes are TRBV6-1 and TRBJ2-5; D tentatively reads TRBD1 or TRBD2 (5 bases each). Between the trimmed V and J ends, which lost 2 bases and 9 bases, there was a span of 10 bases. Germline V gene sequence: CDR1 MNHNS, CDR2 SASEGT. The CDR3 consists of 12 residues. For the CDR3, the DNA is TGTGCCAGCAGTGAAATACCGGGACCCCAGTACTTC. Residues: CASSEIPGPQYF.

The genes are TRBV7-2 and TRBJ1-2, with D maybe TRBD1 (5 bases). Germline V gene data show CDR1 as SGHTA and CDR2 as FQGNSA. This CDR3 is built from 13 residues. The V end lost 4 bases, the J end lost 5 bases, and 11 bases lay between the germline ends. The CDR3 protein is CASSSPEGYGYTF. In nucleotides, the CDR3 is TGTGCCAGCAGCTCACCGGAGGGGTATGGCTACACCTTC.

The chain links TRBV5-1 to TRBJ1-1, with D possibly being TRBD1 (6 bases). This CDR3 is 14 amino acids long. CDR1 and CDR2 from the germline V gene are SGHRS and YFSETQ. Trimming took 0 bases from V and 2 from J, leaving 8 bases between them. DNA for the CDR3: TGCGCCAGCAGCTTGGAGGGGGTAAACACTGAAGCTTTCTTT. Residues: CASSLEGVNTEAFF. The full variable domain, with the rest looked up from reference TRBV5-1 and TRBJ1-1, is KAGVTQTPRYLIKTRGQQVTLSCSPISGHRSVSWYQQTPGQGLQFLFEYFSETQRNKGNFPGRFSGRQFSNSRSEMNVSTLELGDSALYLCASSLEGVNTEAFFGQGTRLTVV.

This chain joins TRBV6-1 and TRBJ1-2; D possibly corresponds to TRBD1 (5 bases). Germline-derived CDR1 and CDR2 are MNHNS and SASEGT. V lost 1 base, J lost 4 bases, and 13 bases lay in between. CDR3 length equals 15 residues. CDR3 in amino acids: CASSEVRARGYGYTF. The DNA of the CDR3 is TGTGCCAGCAGTGAAGTCAGGGCACGGGGCTATGGCTACACCTTC.